The 25 T cell receptor beta chains presented below share a single source sample, sequenced in a study of blood T cell repertoires in COVID-19. Produced via immunoSEQ multiplex PCR; TCRdb's table is partial and in-frame only. Here the sample spans tens of thousands of clones, approximately 86% being singletons. What was sequenced was peripheral blood. The receptors come from an elderly woman with active or convalescent COVID-19.

This rearrangement joins TRBV6-5 to TRBJ1-5; TRBD1 agrees at 8 bases. Germline V gene lookup returns CDR1 MNHEY and CDR2 SVGAGI. V dropped 5 bases and J dropped 2; count of bases not matched to a gene: 5. This CDR3 region has 15 residues. The CDR3 here is CASSTGQGGNQPQHF. CDR3 bases: TGTGCCAGCAGTACCGGACAGGGAGGCAATCAGCCCCAGCATTTT.

DNA of the CDR3: TGTGCCACCAGTGATCCGGGACAAGCCAATGAGCAGTTCTTC. The encoded protein is CATSDPGQANEQFF. The rearrangement uses TRBV24-1 and TRBJ2-1, with TRBD1 as a possible D gene (6 bases). The germline V gene encodes CDR1 KGHDR and CDR2 SFDVKD. The CDR3 runs to 14 residues. Between the trimmed V and J ends, which lost 3 bases and 6 bases, there was a span of 11 bases.

V is TRBV28 and J is TRBJ2-7; D gene uncertain. Trimming removed 7 bases from V and 0 bases from J, with 13 bases in between. The CDR3 sequence is 14 residues long. CDR1 is MDHEN and CDR2 is SYDVKM in the germline V gene. For the CDR3, the DNA is TGTGCCAGCAATCCTGCGTGGAGCTCCTACGAGCAGTACTTC. This translates into CASNPAWSSYEQYF.

V usage is TRBV15 and J usage is TRBJ1-2, with D possibly matching TRBD1 (5 bases). CDR3 length: 14 amino acids. The germline V and J ends were trimmed by 0 bases and 8 bases, with 13 bases remaining between them. Germline CDR1 reads LNHNV; CDR2 reads YYDKDF (reference sequence). CDR3 coding DNA: TGTGCCACCAGCAGAGACGGTCGGGGGTCAGGCTACACCTTC. Translated: CATSRDGRGSGYTF.

The chain couples TRBV5-6 to TRBJ2-1, with D perhaps TRBD2 (6 bases). The CDR3 has 14 residues. The V end lost 4 bases, the J end lost 7 bases, and 15 bases lay between the germline ends. CDR1 and CDR2 (germline): SGHDT, YYEEEE. The CDR3 protein is CASSRVLATNEQFF. The CDR3 DNA reads as TGTGCCAGCAGCCGCGTCCTAGCGACGAATGAGCAGTTCTTC.

This chain joins TRBV5-1 and TRBJ1-1; D may be TRBD1 (6 bases). Trimming shortened V by 4 bases and J by 5 bases, and 24 bases separated the two germline ends. The CDR3 is 17 amino acids. The germline V gene encodes CDR1 SGHRS and CDR2 YFSETQ. The CDR3 region is CASSHGQRWAETTEAFF. Written as DNA, the CDR3 is TGCGCCAGCAGCCACGGACAGCGTTGGGCTGAGACAACTGAAGCTTTCTTT.

This chain connects TRBV5-4 to TRBJ1-2, with 9 nucleotides matching TRBD1. CDR3 length equals 16 residues. V was pared by 4 bases and J by 5 bases, with 12 bases of the junction left unmatched. Germline V gene data show CDR1 as SGHNT and CDR2 as YYREEE (reference sequence). The CDR3 protein is CASSQLAGTGTYGYTF. The CDR3 DNA reads as TGTGCCAGCAGCCAATTAGCCGGGACAGGGACGTATGGCTACACCTTC.

This sequence joins TRBV7-9 and TRBJ1-4; TRBD1 is a possible D gene (6 bases). V gave up 10 bases and J gave up 6 bases, with 15 bases separating them. CDR3 length: 13 amino acids. CDR1 is SEHNR and CDR2 is FQNEAQ in the germline V gene (reference sequence). CDR3 region: CATDGGPDEKLFF. In DNA form, the CDR3 reads TGTGCCACTGACGGGGGGCCCGATGAAAAACTGTTTTTT.

The chain carries TRBV10-3 and TRBJ1-1; 10 bases match TRBD1. The germline gives CDR1 ENHRY, CDR2 SYGVKD. V shed 7 bases, J shed 2 bases, and the junction held 4 bases outside the gene matches. The CDR3 totals 14 residues. The CDR3 protein is CAITQTGGNTEAFF. In DNA, the CDR3 is TGTGCCATCACCCAGACAGGGGGCAACACTGAAGCTTTCTTT.

The V call is TRBV6-5, the J call TRBJ1-6, with D maybe TRBD1 (6 bases). The length of the CDR3 is 15 residues. From germline, CDR1 is MNHEY and CDR2 SVGAGI. V dropped 6 bases and J dropped 8 bases, with 17 bases sitting between them. This CDR3 reads CASRSGQTTYSPLHF. The CDR3 coding sequence is TGTGCCAGCAGAAGCGGACAGACAACGTATTCACCCCTCCACTTT.

This chain connects TRBV6-6 to TRBJ1-1, with D unresolved. In germline, CDR1 is MNHNY, CDR2 SVGAGI (reference sequence). The CDR3 consists of 12 residues. The V and J ends lost 5 bases and 0 bases respectively, with 4 bases between them. The CDR3 loop reads CASSVMNTEAFF. CDR3 DNA: TGTGCCAGCAGTGTAATGAACACTGAAGCTTTCTTT.

Here the CDR3 DNA reads TGTGCCAGCTCACCAACAATCAACCCCATGAACACTGAAGCTTTCTTT. Protein product: CASSPTINPMNTEAFF. The chain combines TRBV18 with TRBJ1-1; D call uncertain. The CDR3 contains 16 residues. V gave up 2 bases and J gave up 0 bases, with 13 bases separating them. The germline gives CDR1 KGHSH, CDR2 LQKENI.

The V and J genes are TRBV6-5 and TRBJ2-2; no firm D call. Trimming stripped 5 bases from V and 3 bases from J, with 4 bases between. Germline values: CDR1 MNHEY, CDR2 SVGAGI. The CDR3 extends over 12 amino acids. CDR3 region: CASSRDTGELFF. The DNA for the CDR3 is TGTGCCAGCAGTCGAGACACCGGGGAGCTGTTTTTT.

The chain has TRBV2 and TRBJ1-2; tentative D call: TRBD1 (6 bases). CDR1 is SNHLY, CDR2 FYNNEI, per germline. Trimming left V 3 bases short and J 0 bases short, with 17 bases between. This CDR3 spans 17 amino acids. CDR3 sequence (DNA): TGTGCCAGCAGTGAGTTTCCAGGGGCCCAAGCTAACTATGGCTACACCTTC. It specifies CASSEFPGAQANYGYTF.

The chain carries TRBV4-1 and TRBJ1-3, with 9 bases that match TRBD1. V shed 0 bases and J 2 bases; nucleotides not matched to a gene: 5. This CDR3 is built from 17 residues. The germline CDR1 and CDR2 sequences are MGHRA and YSYEKL. The CDR3 DNA sequence: TGCGCCAGCAGCCAAGAGGTAACAGGGGGCCCTGGAAACACCATATATTTT. This encodes CASSQEVTGGPGNTIYF.

V gene TRBV27 combines with J gene TRBJ1-3; possibly TRBD1 for D (5 bases). Deletions cut 6 bases from V and 4 bases from J, with 10 bases between. This CDR3 is built from 13 residues. The V gene's germline CDR1 is MNHEY and CDR2 SMNVEV (reference sequence). The CDR3: CASSPTAGNTIYF. CDR3 sequence (DNA): TGTGCCAGCAGCCCGACAGCCGGAAACACCATATATTTT.

This chain joins TRBV18 and TRBJ2-1, with 9 positions matching TRBD1. This CDR3 region has 14 residues. The V segment lost 3 bases and the J segment 7 bases; nucleotides outside the gene matches: 4. Germline V gene lookup returns CDR1 KGHSH and CDR2 LQKENI. The CDR3 protein is CASSPTDRGNEQFF. CDR3 nucleotide sequence: TGTGCCAGCTCACCTACGGACAGGGGAAATGAGCAGTTCTTC.

The J gene is TRBJ2-7, the V gene TRBV10-3, with TRBD1 matching 9 bases. This CDR3 contains 14 residues. J was trimmed by 4 bases and V by 4 bases; bases with no gene match: 5. Germline V gene data show CDR1 as ENHRY and CDR2 as SYGVKD. The CDR3 sequence is CAISGGTGPYEQYF. As DNA, the CDR3 is TGTGCCATCAGTGGGGGGACAGGGCCATACGAGCAGTACTTC.

This chain uses TRBV15 with TRBJ1-1; 7 nucleotides line up with TRBD1. CDR1 LNHNV and CDR2 YYDKDF come from the germline V gene (reference sequence). This CDR3 has 14 residues. V lost 5 bases to trimming and J lost 4 bases; unmatched junction nucleotides: 7. The CDR3 DNA is TGTGCCACCAGCCGTGACAGGGTGGGCACTGAAGCTTTCTTT. It is translated as CATSRDRVGTEAFF.

V and J are TRBV11-1 and TRBJ2-6; no clear D. V lost 3 bases to trimming and J lost 0 bases, with 6 bases between them. The CDR3 has 15 residues. Germline CDR1 is SGHAT and CDR2 is FQDESV (reference sequence). The CDR3 protein is CASSFRSSGANVLTF. CDR3 DNA sequence: TGTGCCAGCAGCTTTAGAAGCTCTGGGGCCAACGTCCTGACTTTC. The full variable domain, completed using reference TRBV11-1 and TRBJ2-6, is EAEVAQSPRYKITEKSQAVAFWCDPISGHATLYWYRQILGQGPELLVQFQDESVVDDSQLPKDRFSAERLKGVDSTLKIQPAELGDSAMYLCASSFRSSGANVLTFGAGSRLTVL.

In its sample, this clone was seen once. The chain carries TRBV3-1 (or the pseudogene TRBV3-2) and TRBJ2-2; D possibly corresponds to TRBD2 (5 bases). This CDR3 contains 14 residues. Trimming removed 6 bases from V and 1 base from J, with 9 bases in between. Germline CDR1 and CDR2: LGHDT and YNNKEL (reference sequence). The CDR3 here is CASRSRGNTGELFF. The CDR3 region has the DNA TGTGCCAGCAGGTCTCGGGGGAACACCGGGGAGCTGTTTTTT.

This clone was seen a handful of times. The chain is built from TRBV6-5 and TRBJ2-1; 9 bases match TRBD2. From germline, CDR1 is MNHEY and CDR2 SVGAGI. The CDR3 is 14 amino acids. V shed 8 bases, J shed 5 bases, and the junction held 7 bases outside the gene matches. CDR3: CASSILAGNNEQFF. The CDR3, as DNA: TGTGCCAGCTCTATCCTAGCGGGGAACAATGAGCAGTTCTTC.

V and J are TRBV19 and TRBJ2-1, with TRBD2 identical over 8 bases. This CDR3 has 15 residues. CDR1 and CDR2 (germline): LNHDA, SQIVND (reference sequence). V trimming: 4 bases; J trimming: 4 bases; junction bases outside the gene matches: 6. The CDR3 sequence: CASSRWAGGYNEQFF. CDR3 sequence (DNA): TGTGCCAGTAGTAGATGGGCGGGGGGATACAATGAGCAGTTCTTC.

This chain links TRBV2 with TRBJ2-1, with 9 positions matching TRBD2. From germline, CDR1 is SNHLY and CDR2 FYNNEI. V was clipped by 2 bases and J by 10 bases; unmatched bases: 6. This CDR3 is 14 amino acids long. Here the CDR3 reads CASSELAAGGEQFF. DNA for the CDR3: TGTGCCAGCAGTGAATTAGCAGCGGGGGGAGAGCAGTTCTTC.

This clone has just a few counts. The chain recombines TRBV7-2 with TRBJ2-7; 9 bases are shared with TRBD2. CDR3 length: 15 residues. Germline CDR1 and CDR2: SGHTA and FQGNSA. V dropped 1 base and J dropped 12; count of bases not matched to a gene: 13. This chain's CDR3 is CASSLGPRTSEGPYF. The DNA for the CDR3 is TGTGCCAGCAGCTTAGGGCCCCGGACTAGCGAAGGTCCGTACTTC.